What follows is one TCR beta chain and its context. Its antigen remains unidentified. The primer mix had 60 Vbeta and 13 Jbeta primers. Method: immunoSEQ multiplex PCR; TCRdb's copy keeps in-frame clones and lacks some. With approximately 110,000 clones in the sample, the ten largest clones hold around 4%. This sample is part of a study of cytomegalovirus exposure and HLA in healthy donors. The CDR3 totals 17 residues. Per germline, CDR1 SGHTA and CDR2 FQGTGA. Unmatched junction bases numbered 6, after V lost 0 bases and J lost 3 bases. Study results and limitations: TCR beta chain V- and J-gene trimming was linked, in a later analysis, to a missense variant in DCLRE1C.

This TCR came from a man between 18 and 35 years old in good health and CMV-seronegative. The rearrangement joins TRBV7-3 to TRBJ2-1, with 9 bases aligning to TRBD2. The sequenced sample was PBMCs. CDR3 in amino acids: CASSLTGASGVYNEQFF. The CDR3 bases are TGTGCCAGCAGCTTAACCGGGGCTAGCGGGGTCTACAATGAGCAGTTCTTC.